The entry below describes one TCR beta chain. This specimen comes from a study of blood T cell repertoires in COVID-19. Study as a whole: Sites across the United States, Italy and Spain contributed samples from acute and convalescent COVID-19. PBMCs, B-cell-depleted T cells, or T cells were the source of the cDNA or gDNA that made up the material.

Per the study methods: Estimates of nucleated cell counts were drawn from the amplification of reference gene primers. Clones were read by immunoSEQ multiplex PCR, and TCRdb kept only the in-frame ones, dropping some. The V and J calls and clone size come from that table; D and trimming were worked out from the DNA. The data show 150,000 or so clones, approximately 74% seen once. The ends lost 5 bases at V and 2 bases at J; junction bases unmatched: 8. Looked up from germline, CDR1 is LGHDT and CDR2 is YNNKEL (reference sequence). The CDR3 has 15 amino acids. This sequence originates from an elderly woman with acute or convalescent COVID-19. This sequence joins TRBV3-1 (or the pseudogene TRBV3-2) and TRBJ2-7; TRBD2 matches at 8 bases. Material: peripheral blood. The CDR3 DNA is TGTGCCAGCAGCTTCACTAGCGGATTCACCTACGAGCAGTACTTC. Amino acid sequence: CASSFTSGFTYEQYF.